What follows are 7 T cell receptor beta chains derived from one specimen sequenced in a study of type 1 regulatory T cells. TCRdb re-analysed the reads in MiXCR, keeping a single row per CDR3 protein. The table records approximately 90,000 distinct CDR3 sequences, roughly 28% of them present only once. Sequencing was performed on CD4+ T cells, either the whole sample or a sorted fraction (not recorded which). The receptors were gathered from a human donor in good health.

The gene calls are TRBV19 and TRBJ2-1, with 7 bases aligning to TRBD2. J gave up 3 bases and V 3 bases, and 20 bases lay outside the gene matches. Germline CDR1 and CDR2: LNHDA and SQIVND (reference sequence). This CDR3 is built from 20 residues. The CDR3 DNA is TGTGCCAGTAGTATTGGGCAGGCACGGCGGGAGTGGGGGGTCTACAATGAGCAGTTCTTC. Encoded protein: CASSIGQARREWGVYNEQFF.

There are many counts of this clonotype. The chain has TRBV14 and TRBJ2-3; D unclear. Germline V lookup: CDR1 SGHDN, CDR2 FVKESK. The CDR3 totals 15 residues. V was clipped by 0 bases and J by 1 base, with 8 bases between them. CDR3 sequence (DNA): TGTGCCAGCAGCCAAGAGCGGCTCGGCACAGATACGCAGTATTTT. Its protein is CASSQERLGTDTQYF.

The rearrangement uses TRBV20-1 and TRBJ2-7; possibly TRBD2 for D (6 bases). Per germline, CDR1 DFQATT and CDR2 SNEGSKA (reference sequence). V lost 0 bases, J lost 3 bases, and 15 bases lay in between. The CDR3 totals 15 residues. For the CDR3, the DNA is TGCAGTGCTAGAGATCCCGGGACTTTGGGCTACGAGCAGTACTTC. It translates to CSARDPGTLGYEQYF.

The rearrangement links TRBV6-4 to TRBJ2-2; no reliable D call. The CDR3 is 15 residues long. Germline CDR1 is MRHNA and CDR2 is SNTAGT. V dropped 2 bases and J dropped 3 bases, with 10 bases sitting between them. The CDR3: CASSDHGRDTGELFF. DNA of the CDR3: TGTGCCAGCAGTGACCATGGCCGGGACACCGGGGAGCTGTTTTTT.

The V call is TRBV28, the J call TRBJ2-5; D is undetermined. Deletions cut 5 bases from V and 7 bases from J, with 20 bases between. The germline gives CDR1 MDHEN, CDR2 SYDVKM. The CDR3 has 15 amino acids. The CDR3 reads CASSIRGNPPLTQYF. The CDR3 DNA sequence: TGTGCCAGCAGTATAAGAGGAAACCCCCCACTGACCCAGTACTTC.

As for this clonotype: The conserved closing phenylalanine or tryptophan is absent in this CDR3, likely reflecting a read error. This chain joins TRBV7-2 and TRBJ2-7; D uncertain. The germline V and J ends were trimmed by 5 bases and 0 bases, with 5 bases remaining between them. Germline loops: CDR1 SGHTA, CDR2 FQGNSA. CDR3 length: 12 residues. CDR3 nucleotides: TGTGCCAGCAGCACCACCTCCTACGAGCAGTACCTC. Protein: CASSTTSYEQYL.

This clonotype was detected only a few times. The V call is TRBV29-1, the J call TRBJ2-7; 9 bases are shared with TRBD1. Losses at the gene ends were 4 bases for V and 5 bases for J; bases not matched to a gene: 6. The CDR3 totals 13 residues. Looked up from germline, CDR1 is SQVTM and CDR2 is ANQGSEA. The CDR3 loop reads CSVAGTGFDEQYF. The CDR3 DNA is TGCAGCGTTGCCGGGACAGGGTTCGACGAGCAGTACTTC.